This paragraph covers one T cell receptor (beta chain) sequence. Its antigen remains unknown. This sample was taken from a study of CD8 T cells in Susac syndrome. As for the study in general: At blood draw, Susac syndrome patients were therapy-naive, on corticosteroids, or on intravenous immunoglobulin alone. Study outcomes and limitations: It was acknowledged by the study that relatively few individuals were included in its TCR sequencing and HLA analysis.

The TEMRA cells underwent FACS enrichment, while the CD8+ and CD4+ T cells underwent negative isolation. The CDR3 contains 14 residues. V was clipped by 6 bases and J by 0 bases; unmatched bases: 5. Per germline, CDR1 KGHSH and CDR2 LQKENI. Random hexamers served to reverse transcribe roughly 0.45 to 1 ug RNA. An immunoSEQ multiplex PCR generated amplified TCR beta CDR3 products spanning 54 Vbeta and 13 Jbeta. TCRdb passed the immunoSEQ multiplex PCR reads through MiXCR, listing each CDR3 protein once. The sample lists about 240,000 distinct CDR3 sequences, almost 97% occurring once. The chain links TRBV18 to TRBJ2-7, with 7 bases lining up with TRBD1. The receptor comes from a human donor with Susac syndrome. Sequencing input: CD4+ T cells from PBMCs. The CDR3 reads CASSPTGNSYEQYF. The CDR3 DNA sequence: TGTGCCAGCTCCCCGACAGGGAACTCCTACGAGCAGTACTTC.